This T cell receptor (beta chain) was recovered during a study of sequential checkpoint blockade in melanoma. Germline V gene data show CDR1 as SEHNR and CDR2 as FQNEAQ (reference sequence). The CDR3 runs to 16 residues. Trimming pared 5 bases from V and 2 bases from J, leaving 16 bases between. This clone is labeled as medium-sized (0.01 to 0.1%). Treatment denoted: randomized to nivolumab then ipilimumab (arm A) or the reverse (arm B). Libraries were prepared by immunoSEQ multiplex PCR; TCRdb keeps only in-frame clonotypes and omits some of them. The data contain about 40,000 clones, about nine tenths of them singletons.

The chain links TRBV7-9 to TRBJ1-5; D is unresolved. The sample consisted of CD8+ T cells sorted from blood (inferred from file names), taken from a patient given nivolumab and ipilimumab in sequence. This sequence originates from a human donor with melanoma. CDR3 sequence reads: CASSPGLASGNQPQHF. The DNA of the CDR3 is TGTGCCAGCAGCCCCGGGTTGGCATCGGGCAATCAGCCCCAGCATTTT.